This TCR beta chain was sequenced for a study of blood T cell repertoires in COVID-19. Study details: COVID-19 samples collected from the United States, Italy and Spain covered acute and convalescent phases.

Study processing details: Cell counts per sample came from amplifying reference gene primers. Assay: immunoSEQ multiplex PCR; the TCRdb copy retains only in-frame clones and omits some. For V, J and clone size, that table is used; D and trimming come from the DNA. The sample lists about 320,000 clones; 88% were seen once. The sequence was collected from a young man who had recovered from COVID-19. Specimen: PBMCs or T cells enriched from blood (not recorded which).

CDR3 loop: CASSLWTAGERAQYF. The CDR3 nucleotides are TGTGCCAGCAGCTTATGGACAGCGGGGGAGAGAGCCCAGTACTTC. The genes are TRBV11-2 and TRBJ2-5; TRBD2 agrees at 8 bases. Germline assignment: CDR1 SGHAT and CDR2 FQNNGV. Trimming cost V 2 bases and J 9 bases; bases outside gene matches: 11. There are 15 residues in the CDR3. Filled out from reference TRBV11-2 and TRBJ2-5, the complete variable domain reads EAGVAQSPRYKIIEKRQSVAFWCNPISGHATLYWYQQILGQGPKLLIQFQNNGVVDDSQLPKDRFSAERLKGVDSTLKIQPAKLEDSAVYLCASSLWTAGERAQYFGPGTRLLVL.